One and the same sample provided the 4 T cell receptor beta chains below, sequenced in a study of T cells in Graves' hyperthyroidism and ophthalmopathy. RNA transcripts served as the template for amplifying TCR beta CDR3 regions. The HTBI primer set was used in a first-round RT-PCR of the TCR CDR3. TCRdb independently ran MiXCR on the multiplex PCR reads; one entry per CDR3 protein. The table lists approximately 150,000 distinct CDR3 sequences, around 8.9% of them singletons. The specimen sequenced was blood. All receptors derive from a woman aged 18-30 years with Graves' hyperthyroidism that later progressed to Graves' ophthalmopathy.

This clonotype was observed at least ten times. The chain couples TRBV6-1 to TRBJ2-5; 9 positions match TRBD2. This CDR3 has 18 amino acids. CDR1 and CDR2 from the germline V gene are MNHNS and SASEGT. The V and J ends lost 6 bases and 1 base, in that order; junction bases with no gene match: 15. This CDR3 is CASSREIFSGGLQETQYF. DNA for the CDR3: TGTGCCAGCAGCCGTGAAATCTTTAGCGGGGGCCTCCAAGAGACCCAGTACTTC.

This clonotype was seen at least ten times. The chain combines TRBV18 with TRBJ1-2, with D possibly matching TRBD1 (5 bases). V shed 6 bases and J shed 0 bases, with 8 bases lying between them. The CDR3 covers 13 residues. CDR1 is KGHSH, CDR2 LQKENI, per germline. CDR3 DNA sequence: TGTGCCAGCTCTTGGGGGACTAACTATGGCTACACCTTC. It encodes CASSWGTNYGYTF.

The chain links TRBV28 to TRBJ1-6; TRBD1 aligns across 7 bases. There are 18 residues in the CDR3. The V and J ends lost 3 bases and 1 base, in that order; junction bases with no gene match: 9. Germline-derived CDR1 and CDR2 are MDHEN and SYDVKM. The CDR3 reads CASSFLTGDISYNSPLHF. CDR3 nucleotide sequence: TGTGCCAGCAGTTTCCTTACAGGGGACATATCCTATAATTCACCCCTCCACTTT.

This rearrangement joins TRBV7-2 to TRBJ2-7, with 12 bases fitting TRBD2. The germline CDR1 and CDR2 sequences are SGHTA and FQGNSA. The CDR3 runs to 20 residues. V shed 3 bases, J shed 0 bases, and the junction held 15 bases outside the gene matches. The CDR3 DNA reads TGTGCCAGCAGCTTGGAGTTGGGACTAGCGGGTGTCGTTAGCTCCTACGAGCAGTACTTC. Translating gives CASSLELGLAGVVSSYEQYF.